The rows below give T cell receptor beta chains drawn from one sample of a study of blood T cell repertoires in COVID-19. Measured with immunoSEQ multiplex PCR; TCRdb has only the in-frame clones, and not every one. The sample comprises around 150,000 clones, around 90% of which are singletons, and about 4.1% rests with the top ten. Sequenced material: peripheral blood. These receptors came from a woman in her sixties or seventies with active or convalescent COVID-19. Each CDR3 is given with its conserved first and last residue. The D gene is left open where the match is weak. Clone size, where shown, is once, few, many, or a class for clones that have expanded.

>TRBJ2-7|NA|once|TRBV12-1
CASSLNPEAGGRDEQYF
TGTGCCAGCAGCTTAAATCCCGAAGCGGGGGGCAGGGACGAGCAGTACTTC
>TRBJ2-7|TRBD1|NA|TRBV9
CASSETDRESYEQYF
TGTGCCAGCAGCGAAACGGACAGGGAGTCCTACGAGCAGTACTTC
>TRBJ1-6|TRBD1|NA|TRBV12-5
CASGLTGENSPLHF
TGTGCTAGTGGTTTGACAGGGGAGAATTCACCCCTCCACTTT
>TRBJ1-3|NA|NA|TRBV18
CASSPGGADGNTIYF
TGTGCCAGCTCACCGGGAGGGGCAGACGGAAACACCATATATTTT
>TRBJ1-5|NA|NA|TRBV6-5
CASSFQGGNNQPQHF
TGTGCCAGCAGTTTCCAGGGCGGGAATAATCAGCCCCAGCATTTT
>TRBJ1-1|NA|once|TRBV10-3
CATLRAPGTEAFF
TGTGCCACCTTAAGAGCCCCCGGGACTGAAGCTTTCTTT
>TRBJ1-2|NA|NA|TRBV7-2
CASSLAEDYGYTF
TGTGCCAGCAGCTTAGCAGAGGACTATGGCTACACCTTC
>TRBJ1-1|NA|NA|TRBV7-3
CASSLRRQGEAFF
TGTGCCAGCAGCTTAAGGAGGCAAGGTGAAGCTTTCTTT
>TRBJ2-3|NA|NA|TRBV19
CASTPDRHTDTQYF
TGTGCCAGTACCCCCGACAGACACACAGATACGCAGTATTTT
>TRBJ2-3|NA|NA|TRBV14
CASSQVSRTDTQYF
TGTGCCAGCAGCCAGGTAAGCCGCACAGATACGCAGTATTTT
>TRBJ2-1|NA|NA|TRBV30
CAWSGLNNEQFF
TGTGCCTGGAGTGGACTCAACAATGAGCAGTTCTTC
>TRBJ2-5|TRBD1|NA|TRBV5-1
CASSSGTGYQETQYF
TGCGCCAGCAGCTCTGGGACAGGTTACCAAGAGACCCAGTACTTC
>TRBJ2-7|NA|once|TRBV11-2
CASSLSPAGGYEQYF
TGTGCCAGCAGCCTGTCCCCCGCTGGCGGCTACGAGCAGTACTTC
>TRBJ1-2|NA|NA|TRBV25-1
CASSEPDSRNNGYTF
TGTGCCAGCAGTGAACCGGACAGCCGTAACAATGGCTACACCTTC
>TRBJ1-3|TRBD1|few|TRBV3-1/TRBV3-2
CASSPQGEGNTIYF
TGTGCCAGCAGCCCACAGGGGGAGGGAAACACCATATATTTT
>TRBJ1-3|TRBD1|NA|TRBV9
CASSVGVQPGGTIYF
TGTGCCAGCAGCGTAGGTGTGCAGCCAGGGGGAACCATATATTTT
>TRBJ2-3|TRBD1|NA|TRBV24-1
CATSDHAGGGLRDTQYF
TGTGCCACCAGTGATCACGCAGGGGGCGGGCTTCGAGATACGCAGTATTTT
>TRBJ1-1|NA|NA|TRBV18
CASSPRQVGMNTEAFF
TGTGCCAGCTCACCACGGCAGGTTGGCATGAACACTGAAGCTTTCTTT
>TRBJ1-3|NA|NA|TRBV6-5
CASRPQGSGNTIYF
TGTGCCAGCAGACCCCAGGGCTCTGGAAACACCATATATTTT
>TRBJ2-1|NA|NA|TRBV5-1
CASSLAGGALYEQFF
TGCGCCAGCAGCTTGGCGGGGGGCGCTTTGTATGAGCAGTTCTTC
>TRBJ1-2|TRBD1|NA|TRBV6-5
CAIRAPGQGGYGYTF
TGTGCCATAAGGGCCCCGGGACAGGGAGGGTACGGCTACACCTTC
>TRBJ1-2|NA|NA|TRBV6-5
CASSYSAGDYGYTF
TGTGCCAGCAGTTACTCGGCAGGGGACTATGGCTACACCTTC
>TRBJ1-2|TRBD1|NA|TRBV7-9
CASTATGGYNYGYTF
TGTGCCAGCACCGCGACAGGGGGCTATAACTATGGCTACACCTTC
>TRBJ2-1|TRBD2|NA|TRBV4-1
CASSQPLAGQIRNEQFF
TGCGCCAGCAGCCAACCGTTAGCGGGGCAGATTAGGAATGAGCAGTTCTTC
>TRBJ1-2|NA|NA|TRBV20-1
CSARRDYGYTF
TGCAGTGCTAGACGGGACTATGGCTACACCTTC
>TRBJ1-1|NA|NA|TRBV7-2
CASSHSGVGTEAFF
TGTGCCAGCAGCCACTCCGGGGTAGGGACTGAAGCTTTCTTT
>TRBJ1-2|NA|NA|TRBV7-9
CASSLELRQMYGYTF
TGTGCCAGCAGCTTAGAGCTAAGACAGATGTATGGCTACACCTTC
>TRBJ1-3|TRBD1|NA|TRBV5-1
CASSLATGAGNTIYF
TGCGCCAGCAGCTTGGCCACAGGGGCTGGAAACACCATATATTTT
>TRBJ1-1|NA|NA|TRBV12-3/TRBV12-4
CASRVQANTEAFF
TGTGCCAGCAGGGTACAGGCCAACACTGAAGCTTTCTTT
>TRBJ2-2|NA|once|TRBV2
CASSEEAAGHFTGELFF
TGTGCCAGCAGTGAAGAGGCGGCTGGACACTTCACCGGGGAGCTGTTTTTT
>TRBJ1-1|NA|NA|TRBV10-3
CAISGTAEAFF
TGTGCCATCAGTGGGACAGCCGAAGCTTTCTTT
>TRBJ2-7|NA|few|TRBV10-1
CASSESTSGEQYF
TGCGCCAGCAGTGAGTCGACATCTGGCGAGCAGTACTTC
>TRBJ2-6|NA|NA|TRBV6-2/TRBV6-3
CASSPPAPGGANVLTF
TGTGCCAGCAGCCCACCGGCCCCGGGTGGGGCCAACGTCCTGACTTTC
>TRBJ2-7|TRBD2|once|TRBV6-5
CASRPGLATNEQYF
TGTGCCAGCAGGCCAGGACTAGCTACAAACGAGCAGTACTTC
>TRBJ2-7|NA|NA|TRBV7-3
CASSLSAGANYEQYF
TGTGCCAGCAGCTTAAGCGCGGGGGCTAATTACGAGCAGTACTTC